The present T cell receptor (beta chain) was sequenced within a study of blood T cell repertoires in COVID-19. V was pared by 6 bases and J by 0 bases, with 17 bases between. The CDR3 is 16 amino acids. The V gene's germline CDR1 is LGHDT and CDR2 YNNKEL (reference sequence). TCRdb's copy holds only in-frame clones and misses some; the assay was immunoSEQ multiplex PCR. The sample carries 72,000 or so clones, approximately 80% recorded once. Specimen: peripheral blood. The sequence was collected from a man between 65 and 80 years old who had recovered from COVID-19. The chain is built from TRBV3-1 (or the pseudogene TRBV3-2) and TRBJ2-5; the D gene is possibly TRBD2 (5 bases). The CDR3 protein is CASRADQRRYQETQYF. CDR3 in DNA: TGTGCCAGCAGAGCGGACCAACGACGGTACCAAGAGACCCAGTACTTC.